A selection of T cell receptor beta chains follows, all from one sample in a study of shared clonotypes between healthy human individuals. TCRdb's copy holds only in-frame clones and misses some; the assay was immunoSEQ multiplex PCR. The data contain some 2,500,000 clones, 80% to 95% of them singletons. Sequencing input: naive CD4+ T cells from PBMCs. These receptors came from a man aged 18 to 29 in good health. Some clones in this sample may be carry-over from other donors' samples. CDR3s include the opening cysteine and the closing phenylalanine or tryptophan. A D gene is named only where the DNA matches it firmly. Rows may omit the clone size; those that give it use once, few, many or a size class.

clone size: NA; V gene: TRBV2; J gene: TRBJ2-1; D gene: NA; CDR3 DNA: TGTGCCAGCAGTGAAGCGCACTCTAGCGATAGCAATGAGCAGTTCTTC; CDR3 protein: CASSEAHSSDSNEQFF
clone size: few; V gene: TRBV5-1; J gene: TRBJ1-2; D gene: NA; CDR3 DNA: TGCGCCAGCAGACCTACAGAGTACTATGGCTACACCTTC; CDR3 protein: CASRPTEYYGYTF
clone size: few; V gene: TRBV28; J gene: TRBJ1-1; D gene: NA; CDR3 DNA: TGTGCCAGCAGCACAGGGTATCGCACTGAAGCTTTCTTT; CDR3 protein: CASSTGYRTEAFF
clone size: NA; V gene: TRBV6-5; J gene: TRBJ1-4; D gene: NA; CDR3 DNA: TGTGCCACCGCGTGGAGCTATAATGAAAAACTGTTTTTT; CDR3 protein: CATAWSYNEKLFF
clone size: NA; V gene: TRBV6-4; J gene: TRBJ2-2; D gene: TRBD1; CDR3 DNA: TGTGCCAGCCGGGACAGGGGGTCCGGGGAGCTGTTTTTT; CDR3 protein: CASRDRGSGELFF
clone size: NA; V gene: TRBV5-4; J gene: TRBJ1-2; D gene: TRBD1; CDR3 DNA: TGTGCCAGCAGGGGACAGGGGAGGGGCTACACCTTC; CDR3 protein: CASRGQGRGYTF
clone size: NA; V gene: TRBV7-3; J gene: TRBJ2-1; D gene: TRBD2; CDR3 DNA: TGTGCCAGCAGCTTCAGCGGGAGTTCATTCAATGAGCAGTTCTTC; CDR3 protein: CASSFSGSSFNEQFF
clone size: NA; V gene: TRBV25-1; J gene: TRBJ1-5; D gene: NA; CDR3 DNA: TGTGCCAGCCAGGGTCTCGGGCCCCAGCATTTT; CDR3 protein: CASQGLGPQHF
clone size: NA; V gene: TRBV18; J gene: TRBJ2-1; D gene: TRBD2; CDR3 DNA: TGTGCCAGCTCATTACTAGCGGGGAACTACAATGAGCAGTTCTTC; CDR3 protein: CASSLLAGNYNEQFF
clone size: NA; V gene: TRBV10-3; J gene: TRBJ2-7; D gene: TRBD2; CDR3 DNA: TGTGCCATCAGTGGGACTCTAGCGGGTAGTTTCTTTGAGCAGTACTTC; CDR3 protein: CAISGTLAGSFFEQYF
clone size: NA; V gene: TRBV28; J gene: TRBJ2-1; D gene: NA; CDR3 DNA: TGTGCCAGCAGTTTAAGAGGGGGTGAGCAGTTCTTC; CDR3 protein: CASSLRGGEQFF
clone size: NA; V gene: TRBV5-8; J gene: TRBJ2-3; D gene: TRBD2; CDR3 DNA: TGTGCCAGCAGCTTGGGTCTAGCGGGGGGAGATACGCAGTATTTT; CDR3 protein: CASSLGLAGGDTQYF
clone size: NA; V gene: TRBV11-2; J gene: TRBJ1-1; D gene: NA; CDR3 DNA: TGTGCCAGCAGCTTCACTACAGAGAACACTGAAGCTTTCTTT; CDR3 protein: CASSFTTENTEAFF
clone size: NA; V gene: TRBV7-3; J gene: TRBJ2-1; D gene: NA; CDR3 DNA: TGTGCCAGCAGCTTAGAACAGGTCGGTGAGCAGTTCTTC; CDR3 protein: CASSLEQVGEQFF
clone size: NA; V gene: TRBV2; J gene: TRBJ2-1; D gene: NA; CDR3 DNA: TGTGCCAGCAGTGAATCACCCGCCTACAATGAGCAGTTCTTC; CDR3 protein: CASSESPAYNEQFF
clone size: NA; V gene: TRBV19; J gene: TRBJ1-1; D gene: NA; CDR3 DNA: TGTGCCAGCCGAGGGGGGGACTTGGGGACTGAAGCTTTCTTT; CDR3 protein: CASRGGDLGTEAFF
clone size: NA; V gene: TRBV10-3; J gene: TRBJ2-2; D gene: TRBD2; CDR3 DNA: TGTGCCATCAGTGGACTAGCGGGAAAGACCGGGGAGCTGTTTTTT; CDR3 protein: CAISGLAGKTGELFF
clone size: once; V gene: TRBV5-4; J gene: TRBJ2-7; D gene: TRBD2; CDR3 DNA: TGTGCCAGCAGCTACGCAGGACTAGCGGGGGCCTACGAGCAGTACTTC; CDR3 protein: CASSYAGLAGAYEQYF
clone size: once; V gene: TRBV30; J gene: TRBJ2-7; D gene: NA; CDR3 DNA: TGTGCCTGGAGTGTCCGGGGGGGACAGGGTAACTTGGGGCTCTACGAGCAGTACTTC; CDR3 protein: CAWSVRGGQGNLGLYEQYF
clone size: NA; V gene: TRBV4-3; J gene: TRBJ2-5; D gene: NA; CDR3 DNA: TGCGCCAGCAGCCAAGATCTGGGGGCCAGAGGAGAGACCCAGTACTTC; CDR3 protein: CASSQDLGARGETQYF
clone size: NA; V gene: TRBV7-9; J gene: TRBJ1-1; D gene: NA; CDR3 DNA: TGTGCCAGCAGCCTCACTCGGGGGGACGTTGAAGCTTTCTTT; CDR3 protein: CASSLTRGDVEAFF
clone size: NA; V gene: TRBV7-3; J gene: TRBJ2-7; D gene: NA; CDR3 DNA: TGTGCCAGCAGCCAGGGCCCAGGTGCCTACGAGCAGTACTTC; CDR3 protein: CASSQGPGAYEQYF
clone size: NA; V gene: TRBV5-1; J gene: TRBJ2-6; D gene: NA; CDR3 DNA: TGCGCCAGCAGCCCGCCGGGGACCAACTCTGGGGCCAACGTCCTGACTTTC; CDR3 protein: CASSPPGTNSGANVLTF
clone size: NA; V gene: TRBV11-1; J gene: TRBJ2-5; D gene: NA; CDR3 DNA: TGTGCCAGCAGCTCCCGGGCTCGGAAGCGTCAAGAGACCCAGTACTTC; CDR3 protein: CASSSRARKRQETQYF
clone size: NA; V gene: TRBV10-1; J gene: TRBJ2-3; D gene: NA; CDR3 DNA: TGCGCCAGCAGTGGTATGGGCGGGATCACAGATACGCAGTATTTT; CDR3 protein: CASSGMGGITDTQYF
clone size: NA; V gene: TRBV2; J gene: TRBJ1-5; D gene: NA; CDR3 DNA: TGTGCCAGCAGTGAAGCGCTTTGGGGGAAGCAGCCCCAGCATTTT; CDR3 protein: CASSEALWGKQPQHF
clone size: NA; V gene: TRBV6-1; J gene: TRBJ1-3; D gene: NA; CDR3 DNA: TGTGCCAGCAGTGAGGAGGGAAACACCATATATTTT; CDR3 protein: CASSEEGNTIYF
clone size: NA; V gene: TRBV6-5; J gene: TRBJ2-7; D gene: TRBD1; CDR3 DNA: TGTGCCAGCAGGCCCGGACAGGGGGCGTACGAGCAGTACTTC; CDR3 protein: CASRPGQGAYEQYF
clone size: NA; V gene: TRBV28; J gene: TRBJ2-2; D gene: NA; CDR3 DNA: TGTGCCAGCAGCCGGGGGGTCAGGACAGGGAGCGGCGGGGAGCTGTTTTTT; CDR3 protein: CASSRGVRTGSGGELFF
clone size: NA; V gene: TRBV28; J gene: TRBJ2-5; D gene: TRBD1; CDR3 DNA: TGTGCCAGCAGTGGGGCGGGACAGGGGGCTTCCCAAGAGACCCAGTACTTC; CDR3 protein: CASSGAGQGASQETQYF
clone size: NA; V gene: TRBV15; J gene: TRBJ1-5; D gene: NA; CDR3 DNA: TGTGCCACCAGCAGGACGGGTTATAGCAATCAGCCCCAGCATTTT; CDR3 protein: CATSRTGYSNQPQHF
clone size: NA; V gene: TRBV11-2; J gene: TRBJ1-4; D gene: NA; CDR3 DNA: TGTGCCAGCAGCGCCCCGGAAAAACTGTTTTTT; CDR3 protein: CASSAPEKLFF
clone size: NA; V gene: TRBV28; J gene: TRBJ1-1; D gene: TRBD1; CDR3 DNA: TGTGCCAGCAGTTCCCCTCAGGGGGCTATCGTCACTGAAGCTTTCTTT; CDR3 protein: CASSSPQGAIVTEAFF
clone size: NA; V gene: TRBV27; J gene: TRBJ2-2; D gene: NA; CDR3 DNA: TGTGCCAGCGGATACCCCTGGAGCACCGGGGAGCTGTTTTTT; CDR3 protein: CASGYPWSTGELFF
clone size: NA; V gene: TRBV5-1; J gene: TRBJ2-1; D gene: TRBD1; CDR3 DNA: TGCGCCAGCAGTCGTAACACAGGGGTCAATAGGGATGAGCAGTTCTTC; CDR3 protein: CASSRNTGVNRDEQFF
clone size: NA; V gene: TRBV28; J gene: TRBJ2-6; D gene: TRBD1; CDR3 DNA: TGTGCCAGCAGTTCAATATACGGGGGACAGGGGAGAAGCTCTGGGGCCAACGTCCTGACTTTC; CDR3 protein: CASSSIYGGQGRSSGANVLTF
clone size: NA; V gene: TRBV25-1; J gene: TRBJ2-6; D gene: NA; CDR3 DNA: TGTGCCAGCAGTGAATCTAGCGTAGGCGTCCTGACTTTC; CDR3 protein: CASSESSVGVLTF